The 27 T cell receptor beta chains listed next were all sequenced from one sample in a study of T cell responses to AZD1222 COVID-19 vaccine. Here immunoSEQ multiplex PCR was the method, and the copy in TCRdb shows in-frame clones only, minus some. Of 90,000 to 100,000 clones in the sample, around nine tenths are singletons; the top ten hold approximately 7%. Sequences were derived from peripheral blood, sampled on day 0 of AZD1222 vaccination. The receptors derive from an adult in good health.

The genes are TRBV24-1 and TRBJ2-6; D is ambiguous. The CDR3 contains 15 residues. V was shortened by 2 bases and J by 2 bases, with 6 bases between the two germline ends. Germline values: CDR1 KGHDR, CDR2 SFDVKD. As DNA, the CDR3 is TGTGCCACCAGTGATTGGAGTGCTGGGGCCAACGTCCTGACTTTC. Translated: CATSDWSAGANVLTF.

Details on this clone: The same CDR3 arises from other DNA sequences in this sample as well. The chain has TRBV7-9 and TRBJ1-2; D ambiguous. V gave up 1 base and J gave up 4 bases, with 4 bases separating them. The CDR3 totals 12 residues. The germline CDR1 and CDR2 sequences are SEHNR and FQNEAQ (reference sequence). CDR3 DNA sequence: TGTGCCAGCAGCTTAGGGCTCTATGGCTACACCTTC. As protein: CASSLGLYGYTF.

The chain recombines TRBV6-1 with TRBJ1-5; D is ambiguous. V was trimmed by 1 base and J by 3 bases, leaving 4 bases between them. This CDR3 is built from 13 residues. Germline V gene sequence: CDR1 MNHNS, CDR2 SASEGT. This CDR3 reads CASSEDYNQPQHF. The CDR3 nucleotides are TGTGCCAGCAGTGAAGATTACAATCAGCCCCAGCATTTT.

This clone came up once. The chain has TRBV11-2 and TRBJ1-1, with 8 bases matching TRBD1. V dropped 5 bases and J dropped 1; count of bases not matched to a gene: 3. The CDR3 is made up of 14 amino acids. From germline, CDR1 is SGHAT and CDR2 FQNNGV. Here the CDR3 DNA reads TGTGCCAGCAGCGCACAGGGGGGGAACACTGAAGCTTTCTTT. Protein sequence: CASSAQGGNTEAFF. Looking up the rest from reference TRBV11-2 and TRBJ1-1 gives the full variable domain: EAGVAQSPRYKIIEKRQSVAFWCNPISGHATLYWYQQILGQGPKLLIQFQNNGVVDDSQLPKDRFSAERLKGVDSTLKIQPAKLEDSAVYLCASSAQGGNTEAFFGQGTRLTVV.

V is TRBV3-1 (or the pseudogene TRBV3-2) and J is TRBJ1-5; D remains ambiguous. The CDR3 has 17 residues. Germline assignment: CDR1 LGHDT and CDR2 YNNKEL (reference sequence). The ends were cut back, 1 base at V and 0 bases at J, with 13 bases in the middle. CDR3 region: CASSQGRISYSNQPQHF. For the CDR3, the DNA is TGTGCCAGCAGCCAAGGAAGAATATCATATAGCAATCAGCCCCAGCATTTT.

This sequence joins TRBV18 and TRBJ1-4, with a tentative D call TRBD1 (5 bases). This CDR3 spans 14 amino acids. Germline V gene data show CDR1 as KGHSH and CDR2 as LQKENI. The V and J ends lost 3 bases and 7 bases respectively, with 12 bases between them. This chain's CDR3 is CASSPRNGAEKLFF. In DNA form, the CDR3 reads TGTGCCAGCTCACCGAGGAACGGGGCTGAAAAACTGTTTTTT.

The chain uses TRBV19 and TRBJ1-2; possibly TRBD1 for D (6 bases). Germline lookup yields CDR1 LNHDA and CDR2 SQIVND (reference sequence). CDR3 length equals 15 residues. Trimming pared 0 bases from V and 3 bases from J, leaving 11 bases between. The CDR3 nucleotides read TGTGCCAGTAGTATAGACTCGGACAGCCACTATGGCTACACCTTC. It translates to CASSIDSDSHYGYTF.

This clone appeared once. The chain uses TRBV4-3 and TRBJ2-1; the D gene is possibly TRBD2 (6 bases). The V end was cut by 1 base, the J end by 3 bases, with 16 bases between. Per the germline V gene, CDR1 is LGHNA and CDR2 is YSLEER. The CDR3 has 17 amino acids. The CDR3 DNA follows: TGCGCCAGCAGCCAAGCCCTAAGTGGGGGGAACTACAATGAGCAGTTCTTC. Its protein product is CASSQALSGGNYNEQFF.

The chain couples TRBV6-5 to TRBJ2-3; 7 nucleotides line up with TRBD2. The V segment lost 7 bases and the J segment 9 bases; nucleotides outside the gene matches: 13. The CDR3 runs 14 residues. Germline V lookup: CDR1 MNHEY, CDR2 SVGAGI. CDR3 nucleotide sequence: TGTGCCAGCATGTCTCCTGGGGGGGTAATGACGCAGTATTTT. Translated, it gives CASMSPGGVMTQYF.

The V call is TRBV27, the J call TRBJ1-1; TRBD1 agrees at 7 bases. The CDR3 is made up of 17 amino acids. CDR1 and CDR2 from the germline V gene are MNHEY and SMNVEV (reference sequence). V lost 5 bases to trimming and J lost 7 bases; unmatched junction nucleotides: 19. The CDR3 sequence: CASSPVLTAGQYYEAFF. CDR3 sequence (DNA): TGTGCCAGCAGTCCGGTCCTCACCGCGGGACAGTACTATGAAGCTTTCTTT.

The chain is built from TRBV7-3 and TRBJ2-1, with 9 nucleotides matching TRBD2. CDR1 is SGHTA and CDR2 is FQGTGA in the germline V gene. The CDR3 sequence is 15 residues long. Trimming at V came to 6 bases and at J to 2 bases, leaving 5 bases not matched to a gene. Here the CDR3 DNA reads TGTGCCAGCAGTCCGACTAGCGGAGCCTACAATGAGCAGTTCTTC. Encoded protein: CASSPTSGAYNEQFF.

The chain joins TRBV28 to TRBJ1-5; 8 positions match TRBD1. The CDR3 covers 15 residues. Germline assignment: CDR1 MDHEN and CDR2 SYDVKM. With V trimmed by 4 bases and J by 5 bases, 7 bases remained unmatched. CDR3 nucleotide sequence: TGTGCCAGCAGTTCACAGGGGGGCGGTTATCAGCCCCAGCATTTT. Its translation: CASSSQGGGYQPQHF.

V is TRBV18 and J is TRBJ2-7; D is unclear. The CDR3 is 13 amino acids. The V end lost 1 base, the J end lost 2 bases, and 6 bases lay between the germline ends. In germline, CDR1 is KGHSH, CDR2 LQKENI. The CDR3 loop reads CASSPRRPYEQYF. The CDR3 DNA reads TGTGCCAGCTCACCACGGCGGCCCTACGAGCAGTACTTC.

J is TRBJ1-2 and V is TRBV7-3; TRBD1 matches at 8 bases. The trim removed 5 bases at V and 3 bases at J, leaving 5 bases unmatched. CDR3 size: 14 residues. The V gene's germline CDR1 is SGHTA and CDR2 FQGTGA. This CDR3 is CASSPGGSDYGYTF. CDR3 DNA sequence: TGTGCCAGCAGCCCAGGGGGCTCGGACTATGGCTACACCTTC.

The V gene is TRBV3-1 (or the pseudogene TRBV3-2), the J gene TRBJ2-1; TRBD1 might be the D (6 bases). Per germline, CDR1 LGHDT and CDR2 YNNKEL (reference sequence). The CDR3 extends over 17 amino acids. V shed 0 bases and J shed 0 bases, with 12 bases lying between them. The CDR3 region has the DNA TGTGCCAGCAGCCAAGATAGGACAGCTATCTCCTACAATGAGCAGTTCTTC. Translating gives CASSQDRTAISYNEQFF.

The rearrangement links TRBV5-8 to TRBJ1-1; D perhaps matches TRBD1 (5 bases). Germline CDR1 SGHTS, CDR2 YDEGEE. Trimming removed 0 bases from V and 0 bases from J, with 21 bases in between. This CDR3 spans 19 amino acids. CDR3 sequence (DNA): TGTGCCAGCAGCTTGGCCTTTTGGGGGGGGAATTACATGAACACTGAAGCTTTCTTT. Residues: CASSLAFWGGNYMNTEAFF.

This clone was seen a few times. The chain employs TRBV2 and TRBJ2-5; 13 bases fit TRBD2. CDR1 SNHLY and CDR2 FYNNEI come from the germline V gene. There are 17 residues in the CDR3. V gave up 7 bases and J gave up 0 bases; unmatched junction bases: 8. CDR3 in amino acids: CASTGGLAGPDQETQYF. The CDR3, as DNA: TGTGCCAGCACTGGGGGACTAGCGGGACCAGACCAAGAGACCCAGTACTTC.

The chain carries TRBV28 and TRBJ2-5; D is perhaps TRBD2 (6 bases). This CDR3 region has 15 residues. Germline CDR1 reads MDHEN; CDR2 reads SYDVKM. Trimming removed 3 bases from V and 3 bases from J, with 14 bases in between. The CDR3 loop reads CASSFARRAKETQYF. In nucleotides, the CDR3 is TGTGCCAGCAGTTTCGCCCGGAGGGCCAAAGAGACCCAGTACTTC.

The CDR3 here is CASSGGTSGGETQYF. The CDR3 DNA follows: TGTGCCAGCAGCGGAGGGACGTCTGGGGGAGAGACCCAGTACTTC. The chain carries TRBV9 and TRBJ2-5; D may correspond to TRBD1 or TRBD2 (5 bases each). CDR1 is SGDLS and CDR2 is YYNGEE in the germline V gene. The CDR3 covers 15 residues. Trimming left V 3 bases short and J 4 bases short, with 16 bases between.

The chain combines TRBV7-2 with TRBJ1-2; TRBD1 matches 10 bases. The CDR3 runs to 15 residues. Germline lookup yields CDR1 SGHTA and CDR2 FQGNSA. The junction had 8 bases not matched to a gene; V was cut back by 5 bases and J by 5 bases. CDR3 bases: TGTGCCAGCAGCACCCGACAGGGGGCGGGGTATGGCTACACCTTC. Protein product: CASSTRQGAGYGYTF. The entire variable domain, with the rest obtained from reference TRBV7-2 and TRBJ1-2, is as follows: GAGVSQSPSNKVTEKGKDVELRCDPISGHTALYWYRQSLGQGLEFLIYFQGNSAPDKSGLPSDRFSAERTGGSVSTLTIQRTQQEDSAVYLCASSTRQGAGYGYTFGSGTRLTVV.

This clone was seen once. The chain carries TRBV5-1 and TRBJ1-1, with TRBD1 as a possible D gene (5 bases). Per germline, CDR1 SGHRS and CDR2 YFSETQ. With 4 bases removed from V and 4 bases from J, the gap between germline ends came to 23 bases. The CDR3 is made up of 17 amino acids. CDR3 protein: CASSPPRQGRVTTEAFF. The CDR3 DNA reads TGCGCCAGCAGCCCCCCCAGGCAGGGCAGGGTCACCACTGAAGCTTTCTTT.

This clone was picked up one time. The chain combines TRBV12-5 with TRBJ1-1, with TRBD1 matching 9 bases. The CDR3 totals 14 residues. The germline gives CDR1 LGHNT, CDR2 FRNRAP. V was clipped by 7 bases and J by 4 bases; unmatched bases: 7. The CDR3 here is CASALGTGPTEAFF. As DNA, the CDR3 is TGTGCTAGTGCCCTCGGGACAGGGCCCACTGAAGCTTTCTTT.

The rearrangement joins TRBV6-5 to TRBJ1-5; no definite D call. Germline CDR1 is MNHEY and CDR2 is SVGAGI. V was pared by 6 bases and J by 0 bases, with 12 bases between. The CDR3 spans 15 residues. The CDR3: CASRQEGNSNQPQHF. CDR3 bases: TGTGCCAGCAGACAAGAGGGAAATAGCAATCAGCCCCAGCATTTT.

The chain carries TRBV30 and TRBJ1-1; D unclear. V lost 1 base and J lost 1, with 16 bases in between. CDR3 length: 16 residues. CDR1 and CDR2 (germline): GTSNPN, SVGIG (reference sequence). DNA of the CDR3: TGTGCCTGGAGTGAACCGTCTCGCAGGCCGAACACTGAAGCTTTCTTT. This translates into CAWSEPSRRPNTEAFF.

The chain recombines TRBV6-5 with TRBJ2-1, with a weak D call TRBD1 (6 bases). The V gene lost 7 bases and the J gene lost 2 bases, with 12 bases spanning the gap. CDR3 length equals 14 residues. Germline CDR1 MNHEY, CDR2 SVGAGI. CDR3 nucleotides: TGTGCCAGCAAAGCAGGGGTGGCCTACAATGAGCAGTTCTTC. Translated, it gives CASKAGVAYNEQFF.

This chain's CDR3 is CASSHEETQYF. The CDR3, as DNA: TGTGCCAGCAGCCATGAAGAGACCCAGTACTTC. The V gene is TRBV4-2, the J gene TRBJ2-5; D is ambiguous. Germline V gene data show CDR1 as LGHNA and CDR2 as YNFKEQ. The CDR3 is made up of 11 amino acids. Trimming stripped 3 bases from V and 3 bases from J, with 2 bases between.

The V call is TRBV6-5, the J call TRBJ2-1; perhaps D is TRBD1 or TRBD2 (5 bases each). In germline, CDR1 is MNHEY, CDR2 SVGAGI. The CDR3 covers 13 residues. Between the trimmed V and J ends, which lost 7 bases and 1 base, there was a span of 8 bases. DNA of the CDR3: TGTGCCAGCACCGGGGCATCCTACAATGAGCAGTTCTTC. This gives the protein CASTGASYNEQFF.